The source of this T cell receptor beta chain is a study of post-analysis software for immune sequencing data. General study results and limits: Relative to controls, patients had roughly five TRBV segments at higher frequency, with TRBV5-6, TRBV5-1 and TRBV20-1 among these.

The library was made from cDNA and included unique molecular identifiers. MiXCR was run by TCRdb on the PCR reads, yielding one entry per CDR3 protein. Seen here are about 460,000 distinct CDR3 sequences, around 40% observed once, and the top ten hold around 10%. V was cut by 1 base and J by 3 bases, with 11 bases left in between. The CDR3 has 15 amino acids. Germline CDR1 SGHTA, CDR2 FQGNSA. This clonotype came up a few times. Its antigen is still unknown. Specimen: blood. The gene calls are TRBV7-2 and TRBJ2-3, with D uncertain. The sequence was obtained from a girl under 18 with multiple sclerosis. The CDR3 loop reads CASSLVGPWTDTQYF. The CDR3 DNA follows: TGTGCCAGCAGCTTAGTAGGGCCTTGGACAGATACGCAGTATTTT.